This TCR beta chain derives from a study of a mutant IDH1 vaccine in newly diagnosed glioma. Study-level background: Vaccination began 4-6 weeks post radiotherapy alone, or with temozolomide cycles.

TCRdb's table, derived via immunoSEQ multiplex PCR, lists solely in-frame clones and lacks some. The sample yields about 44,000 clones, about 91% seen once. Time point indicated: week 23, last vaccination. In every dose of vaccine, 300 ug of mutant IDH1 20-mer peptide was given alongside topical imiquimod. Regarding this clone: The target antigen is unknown.

Germline V gene sequence: CDR1 SGHNT, CDR2 YYREEE (reference sequence). V shed 4 bases and J 7 bases; nucleotides not matched to a gene: 11. This CDR3 has 16 amino acids. The sequenced sample was PBMCs, obtained from a glioma patient whose treatment included an IDH1 peptide vaccine. The clonotype comes from a man aged 45-65 years with glioma. The genes are TRBV5-4 and TRBJ2-1, with 10 nucleotides matching TRBD2. The CDR3 here is CASSRSLAGSRNEQFF. The CDR3 DNA sequence: TGTGCCAGCAGCCGATCACTAGCGGGGAGTAGGAATGAGCAGTTCTTC. Full variable domain (outside the CDR3, taken from reference TRBV5-4 and TRBJ2-1): ETGVTQSPTHLIKTRGQQVTLRCSSQSGHNTVSWYQQALGQGPQFIFQYYREEENGRGNFPPRFSGLQFPNYSSELNVNALELDDSALYLCASSRSLAGSRNEQFFGPGTRLTVL.